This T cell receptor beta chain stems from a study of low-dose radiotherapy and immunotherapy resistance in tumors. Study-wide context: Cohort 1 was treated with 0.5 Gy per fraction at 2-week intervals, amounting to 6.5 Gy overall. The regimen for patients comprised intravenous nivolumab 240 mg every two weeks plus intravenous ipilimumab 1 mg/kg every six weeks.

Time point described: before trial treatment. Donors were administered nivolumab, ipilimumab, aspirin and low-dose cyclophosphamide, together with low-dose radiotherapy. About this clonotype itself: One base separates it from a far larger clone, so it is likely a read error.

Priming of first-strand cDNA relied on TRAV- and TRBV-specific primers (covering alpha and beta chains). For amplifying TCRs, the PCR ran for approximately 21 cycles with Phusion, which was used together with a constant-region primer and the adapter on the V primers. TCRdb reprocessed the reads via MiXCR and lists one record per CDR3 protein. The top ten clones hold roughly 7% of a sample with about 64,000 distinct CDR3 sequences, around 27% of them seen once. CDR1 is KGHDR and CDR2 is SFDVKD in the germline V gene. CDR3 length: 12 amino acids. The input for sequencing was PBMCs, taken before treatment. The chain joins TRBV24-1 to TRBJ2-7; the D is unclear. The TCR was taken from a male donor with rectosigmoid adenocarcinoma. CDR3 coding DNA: TGTGCCAGCTCGGCTGAATTCTACGACCAGTACTTC. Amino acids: CASSAEFYDQYF.